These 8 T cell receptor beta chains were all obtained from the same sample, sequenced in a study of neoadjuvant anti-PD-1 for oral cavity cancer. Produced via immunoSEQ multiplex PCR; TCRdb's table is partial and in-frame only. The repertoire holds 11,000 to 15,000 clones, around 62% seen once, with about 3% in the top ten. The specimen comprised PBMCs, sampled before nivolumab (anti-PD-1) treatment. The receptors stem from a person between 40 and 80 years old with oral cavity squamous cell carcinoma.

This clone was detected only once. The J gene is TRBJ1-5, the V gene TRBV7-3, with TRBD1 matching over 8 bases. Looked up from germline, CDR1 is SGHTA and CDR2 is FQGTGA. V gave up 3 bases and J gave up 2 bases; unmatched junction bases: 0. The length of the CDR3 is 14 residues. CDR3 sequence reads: CASSLTGGNQPQHF. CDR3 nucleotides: TGTGCCAGCAGCTTGACAGGGGGCAATCAGCCCCAGCATTTT. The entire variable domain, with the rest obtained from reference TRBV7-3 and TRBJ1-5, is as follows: GAGVSQTPSNKVTEKGKYVELRCDPISGHTALYWYRQSLGQGPEFLIYFQGTGAADDSGLPNDRFFAVRPEGSVSTLKIQRTERGDSAVYLCASSLTGGNQPQHFGDGTRLSIL.

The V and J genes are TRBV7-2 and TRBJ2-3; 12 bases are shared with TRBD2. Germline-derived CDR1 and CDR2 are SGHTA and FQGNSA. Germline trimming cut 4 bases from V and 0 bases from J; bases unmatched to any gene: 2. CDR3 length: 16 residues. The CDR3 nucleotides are TGTGCCAGCAGCTCCCTAGCGGGAGGGAGCACAGATACGCAGTATTTT. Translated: CASSSLAGGSTDTQYF.

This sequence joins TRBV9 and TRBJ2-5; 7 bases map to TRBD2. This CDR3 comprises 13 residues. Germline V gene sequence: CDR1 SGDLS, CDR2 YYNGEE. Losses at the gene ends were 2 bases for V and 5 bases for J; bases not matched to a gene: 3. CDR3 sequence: CASSVGGMETQYF. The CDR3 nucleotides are TGTGCCAGCAGCGTCGGGGGGATGGAGACCCAGTACTTC.

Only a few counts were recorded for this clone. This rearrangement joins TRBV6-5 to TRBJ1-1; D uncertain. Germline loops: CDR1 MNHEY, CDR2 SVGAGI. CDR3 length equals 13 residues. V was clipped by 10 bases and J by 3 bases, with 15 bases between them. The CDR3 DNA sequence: TGTGCCACGAGCTTCTGGGAGGACACTGAAGCTTTCTTT. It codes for CATSFWEDTEAFF.

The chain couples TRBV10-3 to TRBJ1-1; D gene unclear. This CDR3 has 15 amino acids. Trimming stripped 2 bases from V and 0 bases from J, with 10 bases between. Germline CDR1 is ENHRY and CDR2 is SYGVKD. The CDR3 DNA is TGTGCCATCAGTGAGGTCAGGACTTTGAACACTGAAGCTTTCTTT. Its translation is CAISEVRTLNTEAFF.

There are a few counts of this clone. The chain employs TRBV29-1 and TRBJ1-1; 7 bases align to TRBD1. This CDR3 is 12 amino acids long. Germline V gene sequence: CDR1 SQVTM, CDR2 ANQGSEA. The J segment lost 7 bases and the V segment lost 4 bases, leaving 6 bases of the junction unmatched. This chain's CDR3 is CSVGTGLLEAFF. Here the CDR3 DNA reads TGCAGCGTTGGGACAGGCCTGCTTGAAGCTTTCTTT.

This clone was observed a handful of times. The CDR3 region is CASSQWGQPQHF. CDR3 sequence (DNA): TGCGCCAGCAGCCAGTGGGGTCAGCCCCAGCATTTT. This sequence joins TRBV4-1 and TRBJ1-5; D unresolved. V was pared by 3 bases and J by 6 bases, with 6 bases between. Germline V gene data show CDR1 as MGHRA and CDR2 as YSYEKL. This CDR3 comprises 12 residues.

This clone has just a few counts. The CDR3 is CASSEIATNTDTQYF. CDR3 in DNA: TGTGCCAGCAGCGAGATAGCGACAAACACAGATACGCAGTATTTT. This chain uses TRBV2 with TRBJ2-3; D might be TRBD2 (5 bases). V lost 6 bases and J 2 bases, leaving 15 bases between the germline ends. The CDR3 has 15 residues. CDR1 is SNHLY, CDR2 FYNNEI, per germline.